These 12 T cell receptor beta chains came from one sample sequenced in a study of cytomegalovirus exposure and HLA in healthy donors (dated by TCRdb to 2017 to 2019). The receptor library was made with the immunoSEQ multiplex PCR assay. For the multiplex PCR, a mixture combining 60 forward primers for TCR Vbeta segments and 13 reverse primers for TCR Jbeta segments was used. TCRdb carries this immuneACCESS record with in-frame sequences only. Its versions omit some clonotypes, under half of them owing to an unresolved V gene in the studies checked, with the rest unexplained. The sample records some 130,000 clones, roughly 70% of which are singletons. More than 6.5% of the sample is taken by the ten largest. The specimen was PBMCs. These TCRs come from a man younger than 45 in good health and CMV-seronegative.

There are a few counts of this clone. The CDR3 reads CASSPGTPTGELFF. The CDR3 bases are TGCGCCAGCAGCCCAGGGACACCCACGGGGGAGCTGTTTTTT. This sequence joins TRBV5-1 and TRBJ2-2, with D possibly being TRBD1 (6 bases). CDR1 is SGHRS, CDR2 YFSETQ, per germline. V lost 4 bases, J lost 8 bases, and 15 bases lay in between. The CDR3 totals 14 residues.

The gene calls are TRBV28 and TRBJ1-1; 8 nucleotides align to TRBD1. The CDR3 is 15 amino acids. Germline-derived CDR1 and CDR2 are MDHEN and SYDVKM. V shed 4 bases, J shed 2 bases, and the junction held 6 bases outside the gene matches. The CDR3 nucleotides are TGTGCCAGCAGTTCACAGGGGGATCTAAACACTGAAGCTTTCTTT. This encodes CASSSQGDLNTEAFF.

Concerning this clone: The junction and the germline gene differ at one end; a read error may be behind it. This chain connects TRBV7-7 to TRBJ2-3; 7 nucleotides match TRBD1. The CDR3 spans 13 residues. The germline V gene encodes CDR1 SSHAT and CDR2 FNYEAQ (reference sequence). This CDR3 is CASSLDRADTQYF. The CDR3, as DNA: TGTGCTAGCAGCCTCGACAGGGCAGATACGCAGTATTTT.

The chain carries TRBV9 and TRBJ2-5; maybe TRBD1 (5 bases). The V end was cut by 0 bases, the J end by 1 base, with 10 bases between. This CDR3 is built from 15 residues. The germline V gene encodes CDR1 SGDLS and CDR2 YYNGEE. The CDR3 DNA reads TGTGCCAGCAGCGTAGATGCAGGGTTCCAAGAGACCCAGTACTTC. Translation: CASSVDAGFQETQYF.

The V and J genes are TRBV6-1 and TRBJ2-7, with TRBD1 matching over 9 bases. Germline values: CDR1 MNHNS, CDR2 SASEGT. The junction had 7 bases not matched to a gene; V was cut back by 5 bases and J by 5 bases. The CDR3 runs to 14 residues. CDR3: CASSFRQGVNEQYF. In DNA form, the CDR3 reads TGTGCCAGCAGTTTTCGACAGGGGGTCAACGAGCAGTACTTC.

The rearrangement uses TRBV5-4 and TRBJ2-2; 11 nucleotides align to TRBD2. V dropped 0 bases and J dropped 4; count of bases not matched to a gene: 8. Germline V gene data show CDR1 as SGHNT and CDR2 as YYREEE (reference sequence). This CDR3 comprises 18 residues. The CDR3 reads CASSLALLAGDVTGELFF. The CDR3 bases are TGTGCCAGCAGCTTGGCCCTACTAGCGGGAGATGTCACCGGGGAGCTGTTTTTT.

The CDR3 spells CASSHGTSGRDTQYF. CDR3 bases: TGTGCCAGCAGCCACGGGACTAGCGGACGAGATACGCAGTATTTT. The chain joins TRBV11-3 to TRBJ2-3; 11 bases are shared with TRBD2. Losses at the gene ends were 5 bases for V and 5 bases for J; bases not matched to a gene: 6. Germline V gene data show CDR1 as SGHNT and CDR2 as YENEEA. The CDR3 has 15 amino acids. The full variable domain, its missing parts supplied by reference TRBV11-3 and TRBJ2-3, is EAGVVQSPRYKIIEKKQPVAFWCNPISGHNTLYWYLQNLGQGPELLIRYENEEAVDDSQLPKDRFSAERLKGVDSTLKIQPAELGDSAVYLCASSHGTSGRDTQYFGPGTRLTVL.

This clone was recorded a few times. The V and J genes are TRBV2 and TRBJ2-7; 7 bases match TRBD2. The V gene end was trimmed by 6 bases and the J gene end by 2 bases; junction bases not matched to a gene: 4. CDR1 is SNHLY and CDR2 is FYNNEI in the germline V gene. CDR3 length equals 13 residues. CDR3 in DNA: TGTGCCAGCAGACGAAGCGGGGCCTACGAGCAGTACTTC. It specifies CASRRSGAYEQYF.

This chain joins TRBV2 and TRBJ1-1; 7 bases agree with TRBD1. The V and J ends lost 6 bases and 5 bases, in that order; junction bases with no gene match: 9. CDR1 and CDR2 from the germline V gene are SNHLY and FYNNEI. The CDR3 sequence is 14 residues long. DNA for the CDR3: TGTGCCAGCAGGGCCGACAGGGTGGTAACTGAAGCTTTCTTT. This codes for CASRADRVVTEAFF.

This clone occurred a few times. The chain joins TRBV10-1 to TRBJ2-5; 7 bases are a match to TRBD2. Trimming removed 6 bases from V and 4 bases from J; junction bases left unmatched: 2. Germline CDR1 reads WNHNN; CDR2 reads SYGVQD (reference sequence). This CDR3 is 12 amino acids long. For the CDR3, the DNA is TGCGCCAGCAGCAGCGGGGTAGAGACCCAGTACTTC. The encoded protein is CASSSGVETQYF.

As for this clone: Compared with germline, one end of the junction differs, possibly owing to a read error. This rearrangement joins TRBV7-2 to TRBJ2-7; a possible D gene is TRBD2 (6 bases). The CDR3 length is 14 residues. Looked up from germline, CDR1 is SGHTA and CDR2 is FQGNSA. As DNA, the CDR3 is TGTGCCGGCAGCGTAGCGACTAGGGACTACGAGCAGTACTTC. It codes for CAGSVATRDYEQYF.

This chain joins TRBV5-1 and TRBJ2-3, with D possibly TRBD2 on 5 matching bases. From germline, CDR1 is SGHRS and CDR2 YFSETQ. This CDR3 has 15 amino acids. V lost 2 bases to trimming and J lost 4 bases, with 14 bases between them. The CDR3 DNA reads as TGCGCCAGCAGCTTCATGGGCCTGGAGGCAGATACGCAGTATTTT. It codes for CASSFMGLEADTQYF.